The 27 T cell receptor beta chains in this list originate from one sample, sequenced in a study of blood T cell repertoires in COVID-19. The repertoire was sequenced with immunoSEQ multiplex PCR; TCRdb's copy has only in-frame clones and lacks some. The sample includes about 240,000 clones, more than 75% of them seen just once. The sequenced sample was peripheral blood. Source of these receptors: a woman in her seventies with active or convalescent COVID-19.

The chain employs TRBV18 and TRBJ1-1; D possibly corresponds to TRBD1 (6 bases). The V end was cut by 2 bases, the J end by 5 bases, with 12 bases between. The length of the CDR3 is 14 residues. Germline lookup yields CDR1 KGHSH and CDR2 LQKENI. The CDR3 region is CASSPMRGGTEAFF. In nucleotides, the CDR3 is TGTGCCAGCTCACCAATGAGGGGGGGGACTGAAGCTTTCTTT. Drawing the rest from reference TRBV18 and TRBJ1-1, the complete variable domain is NAGVMQNPRHLVRRRGQEARLRCSPMKGHSHVYWYRQLPEEGLKFMVYLQKENIIDESGMPKERFSAEFPKEGPSILRIQQVVRGDSAAYFCASSPMRGGTEAFFGQGTRLTVV.

CDR3 DNA: TGTGCCAGCAGTTACGTGGGGGGTCAGCCCCAGCATTTT. Its translation is CASSYVGGQPQHF. This rearrangement joins TRBV6-2 or TRBV6-3 to TRBJ1-5; TRBD1 might be the D (5 bases). The germline V gene has CDR1 MNHEY and CDR2 SVGEGT. V was shortened by 2 bases and J by 6 bases, with 8 bases between the two germline ends. The length of the CDR3 is 13 residues.

The chain couples TRBV11-2 to TRBJ1-3; D unresolved. There are 15 residues in the CDR3. The V and J ends lost 1 base and 4 bases respectively, with 11 bases between them. Germline V gives CDR1 SGHAT, CDR2 FQNNGV. CDR3 amino acids: CASSLGRGPGNTIYF. CDR3 DNA sequence: TGTGCCAGCAGCTTAGGTCGGGGTCCGGGAAACACCATATATTTT.

This sequence joins TRBV6-4 and TRBJ1-6; D is uncertain. This CDR3 has 13 residues. CDR1 and CDR2 (germline): MRHNA, SNTAGT. The V end was cut by 6 bases, the J end by 7 bases, with 10 bases between. As DNA, the CDR3 is TGTGCCAGCAGCAATACGGGAAATTCACCCCTCCACTTT. Protein sequence: CASSNTGNSPLHF.

J is TRBJ1-3 and V is TRBV4-2; 10 nucleotides agree with TRBD1. CDR1 and CDR2 (germline): LGHNA, YNFKEQ. This CDR3 region has 16 residues. J was trimmed by 4 bases and V by 3 bases; bases with no gene match: 6. DNA for the CDR3: TGTGCCAGCAGCCAGAGACAGGGGGCTGGAGGAAACACCATATATTTT. Translated, it gives CASSQRQGAGGNTIYF.

The rearrangement links TRBV13 to TRBJ2-5; TRBD2 aligns across 14 bases. The CDR3 runs to 17 residues. The germline V gene encodes CDR1 PRHDT and CDR2 FYEKMQ (reference sequence). The V and J ends lost 5 bases and 4 bases, in that order; junction bases with no gene match: 9. As DNA, the CDR3 is TGTGCCAGCAGCACGGGACTAGCGGGGGCCCAGGGAGAGACCCAGTACTTC. Protein sequence: CASSTGLAGAQGETQYF.

The J gene is TRBJ2-2, the V gene TRBV6-5; a possible D gene is TRBD2 (6 bases). This CDR3 has 13 amino acids. V lost 6 bases to trimming and J lost 5 bases, with 10 bases between them. CDR1 and CDR2 from the germline V gene are MNHEY and SVGAGI. CDR3 loop: CASRRGATGELFF. The CDR3 DNA sequence: TGTGCCAGCAGGCGGGGTGCGACCGGGGAGCTGTTTTTT.

J is TRBJ2-4 and V is TRBV3-1 (or the pseudogene TRBV3-2); tentatively, D is TRBD2 (7 bases). The CDR3 consists of 14 residues. Trimming cost V 1 base and J 9 bases, with 13 bases left between them. Germline CDR1 and CDR2: LGHDT and YNNKEL (reference sequence). The DNA of the CDR3 is TGTGCCAGCAGCCAAGGAGGGGGGGCCACCATTCAGTACTTC. As protein: CASSQGGGATIQYF.

The chain uses TRBV21-1 and TRBJ1-2; TRBD1, the table's D call, lacks a check against the DNA. TRBV21-1 is shown as a pseudogene. CDR3 length: 18 amino acids. The DNA of the CDR3 is TGTGCCAGCAGCTCAAAGAGGGCAGGGAAGAGGGGGAATGGAGGTTACACCTTC. Encoded protein: CASSSKRAGKRGNGGYTF.

The gene calls are TRBV12-2 and TRBJ1-4; the table's D call, TRBD1, has no DNA check behind it. TRBV12-2 is given as a pseudogene. The CDR3 is 17 residues long. The CDR3 sequence: CASRSKMGAGANEKLFF. In DNA, the CDR3 is TGTGCAAGTCGCTCCAAAATGGGGGCTGGGGCTAATGAAAAACTGTTTTTT.

This rearrangement joins TRBV10-1 to TRBJ2-2; the D is unclear. CDR3 length: 11 residues. Germline assignment: CDR1 WNHNN and CDR2 SYGVQD (reference sequence). Trimming shortened V by 4 bases and J by 7 bases, and 4 bases separated the two germline ends. CDR3 residues: CASSVNGELFF. CDR3 in DNA: TGCGCCAGCAGTGTTAACGGGGAGCTGTTTTTT.

A few counts support this clone. V usage is TRBV5-1 and J usage is TRBJ1-2, with 7 bases lining up with TRBD1. This CDR3 is 13 amino acids long. Germline V gene sequence: CDR1 SGHRS, CDR2 YFSETQ. V lost 3 bases to trimming and J lost 8 bases; unmatched junction nucleotides: 7. The CDR3 nucleotides read TGCGCCAGCAGCTCAACAGGGGCGAAGGGCTACACCTTC. This codes for CASSSTGAKGYTF. The variable domain in full, completed from reference TRBV5-1 and TRBJ1-2, reads KAGVTQTPRYLIKTRGQQVTLSCSPISGHRSVSWYQQTPGQGLQFLFEYFSETQRNKGNFPGRFSGRQFSNSRSEMNVSTLELGDSALYLCASSSTGAKGYTFGSGTRLTVV.

As DNA, the CDR3 is TGTGCCAGCAGGCCCAGCGGGGCTTACAATGAGCAGTTCTTC. Amino acids: CASRPSGAYNEQFF. The rearrangement joins TRBV6-5 to TRBJ2-1; 7 bases line up with TRBD2. Germline V CDR1 and CDR2: MNHEY, SVGAGI. CDR3 length equals 14 residues. V trimming: 6 bases; J trimming: 4 bases; junction bases outside the gene matches: 6.

This chain joins TRBV6-5 and TRBJ2-7; a weak D match, TRBD1 (5 bases). With 8 bases removed from V and 4 bases from J, the gap between germline ends came to 18 bases. CDR3 size: 14 residues. The germline gives CDR1 MNHEY, CDR2 SVGAGI. CDR3 amino acids: CASQPGFVSYEQYF. CDR3 DNA: TGTGCCAGCCAGCCAGGGTTTGTTTCTTACGAGCAGTACTTC.

The gene calls are TRBV19 and TRBJ1-1; 7 bases align to TRBD1. The V and J ends lost 8 bases and 1 base, in that order; junction bases with no gene match: 4. This CDR3 region has 13 residues. From germline, CDR1 is LNHDA and CDR2 SQIVND (reference sequence). The CDR3 here is CASRNRGNTEAFF. CDR3 bases: TGTGCCAGTCGGAACAGGGGGAACACTGAAGCTTTCTTT.

The chain couples TRBV19 to TRBJ2-7; possible D gene TRBD1, 6 bases. V lost 4 bases to trimming and J lost 0 bases, with 7 bases between them. CDR1 LNHDA and CDR2 SQIVND come from the germline V gene (reference sequence). The CDR3 has 13 residues. CDR3 amino acids: CASSRGRSYEQYF. For the CDR3, the DNA is TGTGCCAGTAGTAGGGGGCGCTCCTACGAGCAGTACTTC.

This clone was observed a single time. This sequence joins TRBV3-1 (or the pseudogene TRBV3-2) and TRBJ2-3; 9 bases are a match to TRBD2. CDR3 size: 16 residues. J gave up 6 bases and V 0 bases, and 7 bases lay outside the gene matches. The germline CDR1 and CDR2 sequences are LGHDT and YNNKEL (reference sequence). DNA for the CDR3: TGTGCCAGCAGCCAAGAAGGAGCGGGGGGTGGTGATACGCAGTATTTT. It translates to CASSQEGAGGGDTQYF.

A single count supports this clone. This sequence joins TRBV6-1 and TRBJ1-4; D not resolved. This CDR3 region has 16 residues. CDR1 is MNHNS, CDR2 SASEGT, per germline. V was shortened by 4 bases and J by 5 bases, with 17 bases between the two germline ends. CDR3 DNA sequence: TGTGCCAGCAGTGGCCTTCTAGAAGGCGCAAATGAAAAACTGTTTTTT. Protein product: CASSGLLEGANEKLFF.

This clone appeared a few times. The chain combines TRBV10-3 with TRBJ1-1; TRBD1 matches 9 bases. Germline CDR1 reads ENHRY; CDR2 reads SYGVKD. V shed 4 bases, J shed 2 bases, and the junction held 5 bases outside the gene matches. The CDR3 is made up of 15 amino acids. This chain's CDR3 is CAISARDRENTEAFF. In nucleotides, the CDR3 is TGTGCCATCAGTGCCCGGGACAGGGAAAACACTGAAGCTTTCTTT.

The chain carries TRBV19 and TRBJ1-6, with a tentative D call TRBD1 (6 bases). The CDR3 covers 12 residues. CDR1 and CDR2 (germline): LNHDA, SQIVND (reference sequence). V lost 6 bases, J lost 7 bases, and 7 bases lay in between. CDR3 DNA sequence: TGTGCCAGTAGCACAGGGAATTCACCCCTCCACTTT. It encodes CASSTGNSPLHF.

V is TRBV15 and J is TRBJ1-2; 7 bases are a match to TRBD1. Germline V gene data show CDR1 as LNHNV and CDR2 as YYDKDF (reference sequence). CDR3 length: 16 residues. The J segment lost 3 bases and the V segment lost 0 bases, leaving 7 bases of the junction unmatched. CDR3 nucleotides: TGTGCCACCAGCAGAGAATCGGTAACAGGGGACTATGGCTACACCTTC. Amino acid sequence: CATSRESVTGDYGYTF.

The J gene is TRBJ2-3, the V gene TRBV29-1; 7 nucleotides align to TRBD1. The trim removed 7 bases at V and 2 bases at J, leaving 9 bases unmatched. The germline V gene encodes CDR1 SQVTM and CDR2 ANQGSEA. CDR3 length: 14 amino acids. The CDR3 protein is CSAARDRSTDTQYF. DNA for the CDR3: TGCAGCGCTGCCAGGGACAGATCCACAGATACGCAGTATTTT.

V and J are TRBV7-9 and TRBJ2-2, with D hard to call. The CDR3 spans 16 residues. Trimming took off 5 bases at V and 3 bases at J, with 16 bases between the two ends. Germline lookup yields CDR1 SEHNR and CDR2 FQNEAQ (reference sequence). CDR3 DNA: TGTGCCAGCAGCCCACCGGGTTTGATCCACACCGGGGAGCTGTTTTTT. Translating gives CASSPPGLIHTGELFF.

The CDR3 nucleotides are TGTGCCAGCTCATCCTACGGACAGAATGCCGGGGAGCTGTTTTTT. Encoded protein: CASSSYGQNAGELFF. This chain uses TRBV18 with TRBJ2-2; maybe TRBD1 (6 bases). CDR3 length: 15 residues. The germline V gene encodes CDR1 KGHSH and CDR2 LQKENI. V lost 5 bases and J lost 6, with 16 bases in between.

V and J are TRBV4-3 and TRBJ2-3; 8 bases fit TRBD2. CDR1 and CDR2 (germline): LGHNA, YSLEER. This CDR3 contains 16 residues. V gave up 3 bases and J gave up 0 bases; unmatched junction bases: 5. The CDR3 sequence: CASSQEAGASTDTQYF. For the CDR3, the DNA is TGCGCCAGCAGCCAGGAAGCGGGGGCTAGCACAGATACGCAGTATTTT.

This clone appeared once. V is TRBV6-1 and J is TRBJ1-4, with 10 bases identical to TRBD1. CDR3 size: 16 residues. J gave up 2 bases and V 3 bases, and 3 bases lay outside the gene matches. Germline lookup yields CDR1 MNHNS and CDR2 SASEGT. As DNA, the CDR3 is TGTGCCAGCAGTGACCGGACAGGGGGGACTAATGAAAAACTGTTTTTT. Translation: CASSDRTGGTNEKLFF.

J is TRBJ2-7 and V is TRBV5-8; the D gene is possibly TRBD2 (6 bases). This CDR3 spans 14 amino acids. The ends were cut back, 7 bases at V and 2 bases at J, with 16 bases in the middle. Germline V gene sequence: CDR1 SGHTS, CDR2 YDEGEE. CDR3 protein: CASLDGGITYEQYF. DNA of the CDR3: TGTGCCAGCTTGGACGGAGGGATTACCTACGAGCAGTACTTC.